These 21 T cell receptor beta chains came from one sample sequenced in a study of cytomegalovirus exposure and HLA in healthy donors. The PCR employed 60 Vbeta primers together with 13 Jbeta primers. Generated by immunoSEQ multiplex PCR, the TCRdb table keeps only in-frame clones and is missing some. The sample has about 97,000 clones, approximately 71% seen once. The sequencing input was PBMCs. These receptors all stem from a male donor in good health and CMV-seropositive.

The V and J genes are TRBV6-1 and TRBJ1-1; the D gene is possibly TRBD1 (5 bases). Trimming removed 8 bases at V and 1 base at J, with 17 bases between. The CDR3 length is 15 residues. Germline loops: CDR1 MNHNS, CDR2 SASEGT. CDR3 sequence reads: CASGGDLLRNTEAFF. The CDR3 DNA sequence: TGTGCCAGCGGGGGGGACCTTTTACGGAACACTGAAGCTTTCTTT.

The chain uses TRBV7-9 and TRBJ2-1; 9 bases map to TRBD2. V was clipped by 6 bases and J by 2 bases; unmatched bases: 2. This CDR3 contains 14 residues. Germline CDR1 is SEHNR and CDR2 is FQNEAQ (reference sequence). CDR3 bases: TGTGCCAGCAGACGGACTAGCGCCTACAATGAGCAGTTCTTC. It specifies CASRRTSAYNEQFF. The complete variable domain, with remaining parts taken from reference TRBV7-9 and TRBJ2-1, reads DTGVSQNPRHKITKRGQNVTFRCDPISEHNRLYWYRQTLGQGPEFLTYFQNEAQLEKSRLLSDRFSAERPKGSFSTLEIQRTEQGDSAMYLCASRRTSAYNEQFFGPGTRLTVL.

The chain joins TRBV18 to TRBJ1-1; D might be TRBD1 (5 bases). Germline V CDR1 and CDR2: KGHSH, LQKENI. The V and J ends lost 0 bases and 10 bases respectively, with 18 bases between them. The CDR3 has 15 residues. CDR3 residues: CASSPPSLGSTGAFF. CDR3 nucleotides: TGTGCCAGCTCACCACCCTCCCTCGGGAGCACAGGAGCTTTCTTT.

CDR3 loop: CASSQGSWGSGGYTF. The CDR3 DNA is TGTGCCAGCAGTCAGGGTTCCTGGGGTTCGGGTGGCTACACCTTC. The chain combines TRBV6-1 with TRBJ1-2; the D gene is possibly TRBD1 (5 bases). The germline CDR1 and CDR2 sequences are MNHNS and SASEGT. The CDR3 has 15 amino acids. V lost 5 bases and J lost 7, with 20 bases in between.

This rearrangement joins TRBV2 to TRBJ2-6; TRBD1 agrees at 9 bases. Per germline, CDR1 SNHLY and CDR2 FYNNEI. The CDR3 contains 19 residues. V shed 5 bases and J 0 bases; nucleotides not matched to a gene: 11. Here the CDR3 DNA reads TGTGCCAGCAGTAGAAGGGGACAGGGAGGGAGCTCTGGGGCCAACGTCCTGACTTTC. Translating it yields CASSRRGQGGSSGANVLTF.

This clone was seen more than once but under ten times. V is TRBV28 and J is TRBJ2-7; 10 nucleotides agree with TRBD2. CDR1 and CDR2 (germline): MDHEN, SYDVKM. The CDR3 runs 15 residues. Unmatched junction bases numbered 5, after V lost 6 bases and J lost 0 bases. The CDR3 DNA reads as TGTGCCAGCAGCCTACTAGCGGGAACCTCCTACGAGCAGTACTTC. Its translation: CASSLLAGTSYEQYF.

The CDR3 sequence: CASSSHTGEAFF. The CDR3 DNA is TGTGCCAGCAGCTCTCACACAGGGGAGGCTTTCTTT. The gene calls are TRBV7-3 and TRBJ1-1; 7 bases fit TRBD1. This CDR3 contains 12 residues. In germline, CDR1 is SGHTA, CDR2 FQGTGA. After removal of 4 bases from V and 11 bases from J, the junction contained 7 bases not matched to a gene.

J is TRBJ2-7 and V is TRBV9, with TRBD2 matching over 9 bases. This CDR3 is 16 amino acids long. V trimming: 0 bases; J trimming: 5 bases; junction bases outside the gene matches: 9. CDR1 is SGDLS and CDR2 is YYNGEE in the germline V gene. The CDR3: CASSVGGASGTDEQYF. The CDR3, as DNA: TGTGCCAGCAGCGTAGGGGGGGCTAGCGGGACGGACGAGCAGTACTTC. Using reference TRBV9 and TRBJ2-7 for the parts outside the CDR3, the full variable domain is DSGVTQTPKHLITATGQRVTLRCSPRSGDLSVYWYQQSLDQGLQFLIQYYNGEERAKGNILERFSAQQFPDLHSELNLSSLELGDSALYFCASSVGGASGTDEQYFGPGTRLTVT.

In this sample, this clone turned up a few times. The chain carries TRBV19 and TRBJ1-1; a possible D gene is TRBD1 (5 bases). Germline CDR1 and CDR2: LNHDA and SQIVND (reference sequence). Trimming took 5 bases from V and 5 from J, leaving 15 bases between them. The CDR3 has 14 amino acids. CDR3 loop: CASSYGAQGTEAFF. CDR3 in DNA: TGTGCCAGTAGTTATGGGGCCCAAGGTACTGAAGCTTTCTTT.

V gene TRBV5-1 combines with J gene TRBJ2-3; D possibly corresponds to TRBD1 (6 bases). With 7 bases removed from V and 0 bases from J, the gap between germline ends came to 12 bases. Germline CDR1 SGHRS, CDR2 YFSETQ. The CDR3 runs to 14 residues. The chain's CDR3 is CASAPRGSTDTQYF. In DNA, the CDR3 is TGCGCCAGCGCCCCGAGGGGGAGCACAGATACGCAGTATTTT. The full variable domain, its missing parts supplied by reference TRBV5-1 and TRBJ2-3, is KAGVTQTPRYLIKTRGQQVTLSCSPISGHRSVSWYQQTPGQGLQFLFEYFSETQRNKGNFPGRFSGRQFSNSRSEMNVSTLELGDSALYLCASAPRGSTDTQYFGPGTRLTVL.

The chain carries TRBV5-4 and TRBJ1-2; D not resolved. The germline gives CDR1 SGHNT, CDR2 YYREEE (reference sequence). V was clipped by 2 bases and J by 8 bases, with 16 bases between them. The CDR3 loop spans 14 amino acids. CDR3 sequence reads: CASSFETSRGGYTF. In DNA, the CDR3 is TGTGCCAGCAGCTTCGAAACAAGCCGAGGGGGCTACACCTTC.

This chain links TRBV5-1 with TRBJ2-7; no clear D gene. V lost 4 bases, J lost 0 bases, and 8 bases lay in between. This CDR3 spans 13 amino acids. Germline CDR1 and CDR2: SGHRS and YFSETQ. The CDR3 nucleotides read TGCGCCAGCAGCCGCGGTGACTCCTACGAGCAGTACTTC. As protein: CASSRGDSYEQYF.

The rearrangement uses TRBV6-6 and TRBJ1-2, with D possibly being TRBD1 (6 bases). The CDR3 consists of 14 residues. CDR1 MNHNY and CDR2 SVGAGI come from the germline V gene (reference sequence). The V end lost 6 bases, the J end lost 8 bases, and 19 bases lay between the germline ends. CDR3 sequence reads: CASSRRDKLGGYTF. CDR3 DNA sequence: TGTGCCAGCAGCCGCCGGGACAAGCTAGGAGGCTACACCTTC.

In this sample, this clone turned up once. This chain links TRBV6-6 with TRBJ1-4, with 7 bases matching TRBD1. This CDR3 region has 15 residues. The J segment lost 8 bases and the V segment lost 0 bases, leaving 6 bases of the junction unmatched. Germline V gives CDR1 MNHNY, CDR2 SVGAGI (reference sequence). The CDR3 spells CASSYSGRGVEKLFF. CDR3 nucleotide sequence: TGTGCCAGCAGTTACTCTGGCAGGGGGGTCGAAAAACTGTTTTTT.

The CDR3 spells CASRGMGLGESTNTGELFF. As DNA, the CDR3 is TGTGCCAGTAGGGGGATGGGGCTAGGAGAATCGACTAACACCGGGGAGCTGTTTTTT. V is TRBV19 and J is TRBJ2-2; possibly TRBD1 for D (5 bases). CDR3 length: 19 amino acids. The germline CDR1 and CDR2 sequences are LNHDA and SQIVND (reference sequence). The V and J ends lost 6 bases and 2 bases respectively, with 25 bases between them.

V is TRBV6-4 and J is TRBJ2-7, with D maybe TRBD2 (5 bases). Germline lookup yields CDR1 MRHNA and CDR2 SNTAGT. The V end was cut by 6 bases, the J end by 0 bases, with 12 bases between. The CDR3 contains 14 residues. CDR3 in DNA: TGTGCCAGCAGCCTGGAGGCGAACTCCTACGAGCAGTACTTC. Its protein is CASSLEANSYEQYF.

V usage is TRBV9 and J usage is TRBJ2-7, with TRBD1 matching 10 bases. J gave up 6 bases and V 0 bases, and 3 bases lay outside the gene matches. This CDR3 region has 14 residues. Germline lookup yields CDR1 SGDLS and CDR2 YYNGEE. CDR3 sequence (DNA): TGTGCCAGCAGCGTAGGACAGGGGGCTTCCGAGCAGTACTTC. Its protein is CASSVGQGASEQYF.

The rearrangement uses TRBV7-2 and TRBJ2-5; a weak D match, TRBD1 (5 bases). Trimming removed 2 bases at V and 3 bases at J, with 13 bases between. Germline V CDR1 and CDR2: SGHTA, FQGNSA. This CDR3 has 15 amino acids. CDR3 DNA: TGTGCCAGCAGCTTAACCCCGACAGTTGAAGAGACCCAGTACTTC. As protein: CASSLTPTVEETQYF.

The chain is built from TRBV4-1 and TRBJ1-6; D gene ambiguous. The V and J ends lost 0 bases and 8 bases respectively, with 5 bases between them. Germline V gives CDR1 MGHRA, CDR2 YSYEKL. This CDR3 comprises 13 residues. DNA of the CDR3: TGCGCCAGCAGCCAAGATTCCTATTCACCCCTCCACTTT. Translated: CASSQDSYSPLHF.

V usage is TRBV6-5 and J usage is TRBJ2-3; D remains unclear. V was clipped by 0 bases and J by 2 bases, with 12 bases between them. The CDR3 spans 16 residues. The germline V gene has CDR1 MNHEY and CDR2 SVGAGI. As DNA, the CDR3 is TGTGCCAGCAGTTACTCGAGGTGGAGCGCCACAGATACGCAGTATTTT. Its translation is CASSYSRWSATDTQYF.

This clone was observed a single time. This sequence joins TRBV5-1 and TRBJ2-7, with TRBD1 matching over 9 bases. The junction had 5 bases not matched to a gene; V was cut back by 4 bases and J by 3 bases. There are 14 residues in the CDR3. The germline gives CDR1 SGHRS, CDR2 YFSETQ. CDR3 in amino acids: CASSRDRDGYEQYF. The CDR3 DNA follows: TGCGCCAGCAGCCGGGACAGGGACGGCTACGAGCAGTACTTC.